This record covers a single TCR beta chain. This clonotype was seen ten or more times. Its cognate antigen has yet to be identified. Within one base of it there is no much larger clone, and no base qualities were kept. The TCR beta CDR3 regions were amplified from the RNA transcripts. A first-round RT-PCR of the TCR CDR3 used the HTBI primer set with the Qiagen OneStep RT-PCR kit. Libraries were constructed in a second round of multiplex PCR, after which size selection and purification were carried out. The libraries were sequenced on an Illumina HiSeq2000 using paired-end 100 bp reads. The authors' analysis ran thus. Raw data were processed with SOAPnuke, discarding reads with adapters, uncalled bases, mean Phred below 15, or no exact constant-primer or identifier match. COPE v1.2.5 was used to merge high-quality paired reads, and clonotypes were defined as unique nucleotide sequences. MiTCR v1.1 was used to align the clonotypes against IMGT TRBV, TRBD and TRBJ reference segments. The analysis was restricted to V-J combinations with a frequency above 0.0001, which together covered roughly 99% of the repertoires. The TCS score was defined as the ratio of F50 (clonal expansion) to E x V (chaos), calculated using BLOSUM62-based TCRdist between CDR3 peptides within each V-J. Welch's t-statistics and random forest reduced 500 to 650 V-J features to 10 to 15, which were used in a naive Bayes classifier (R e1071). Thyroid-blood repertoire similarity was quantified with the Morisita-Horn index. TCRdb reworked the public reads: Q25 trimming with fastp, MiXCR clone assembly, productive beta chains retained. Rows are unified per CDR3 protein, each entry keeping the most common DNA and genes. TCRdb assigned the V and J calls; the authors' analysis was not used. In all, the sample holds 610,000 or so distinct CDR3 sequences, and more than 45% of those were seen once. Jointly, the top ten make up around 8% of the sample.

The data were obtained in a study of T cells in Graves' hyperthyroidism and ophthalmopathy (dated by TCRdb to the late 2010s). Background for the entire study: To identify TCR V-J signatures that set the groups apart, the researchers used a discovery cohort of more than 95 patients, made up of about 44 with Graves' ophthalmopathy and about 59 with stable Graves' hyperthyroidism. Thyroid tissue and blood T-cell repertoires from six Graves' hyperthyroidism patients were also compared in the study. Once sampling was done, hyperthyroidism patients were given methimazole at a starting dose of 30 mg daily, whereas ophthalmopathy patients were given high-dose intravenous methylprednisolone. Prospective prediction of ophthalmopathy was tested in an independent validation cohort consisting of 18 hyperthyroidism patients and approximately 16 patients who later progressed to ophthalmopathy. The roughly 100 discovery patients were randomly divided into training and test sets at a 7:3 ratio. The paper reports TCR Vbeta CDR3 sequencing of roughly 140 peripheral blood samples: approximately 41 ophthalmopathy, about 75 hyperthyroidism and around 17 progressor patients.

What the research found in general, with its limitations: In validation, the model predicted progression to ophthalmopathy a median of roughly 6.1 months before onset, with approximately 70% sensitivity and 72.22% specificity. In cross-validation, a model built on a 13 V-J signature told ophthalmopathy apart from stable hyperthyroidism with 85% to 90% sensitivity and roughly 81% specificity, and in testing the same model reached 80%/75%. No statistical method was used to fix the sample size in advance, and group allocation was not hidden from the investigators. Blood samples also contained most of the expanded thyroid clonotypes (frequency above 0.001), which suggests that blood repertoires may reflect thyroid immune responses.

Stable Graves' hyperthyroidism was defined as no progression to ophthalmopathy during 18 months of follow-up. Hyperthyroidism patients were newly diagnosed, had a disease duration of under 2 months, and were aged 18 to 65 years. The study excluded patients with uncontrolled infections, other autoimmune diseases, pregnancy or lactation. Diagnoses were established on the basis of clinical symptoms, serum thyroxine and TRAb, thyroid ultrasound, and orbital computed tomography. Total RNA was extracted with Trizol reagent, and quality was checked on an Agilent 2100 Bioanalyzer. V and J are trimmed by 5 bases and 4 bases, and the gene matches miss 8 bases of the junction. Reading from cysteine to phenylalanine, the CDR3 counts 17 amino acids. The retained sequence is limited to the CDR3, 51 bases, with the frame set at the first base. Sequences LNHDA (CDR1) and SQIVND (CDR2) are obtained from the germline V gene (reference sequence).

The clonotype was recovered from a woman younger than 30 with Graves' hyperthyroidism. This sequence uses TRBV19 and TRBJ2-2; 12 of the junction bases match TRBD2. The sample comprised peripheral blood or thyroid tissue (not recorded which). The CDR3 amino acid sequence is: CASSGLAGGPGTGELFF. At the DNA level, the sequence is TGTGCCAGTAGTGGGCTAGCGGGAGGGCCTGGCACCGGGGAGCTGTTTTTT.